This note documents a single T cell receptor beta chain sequence. The target antigen is unknown. Germline lookup yields CDR1 GTSNPN and CDR2 SVGIG (reference sequence). The V segment lost 3 bases and the J segment 8 bases; nucleotides outside the gene matches: 7. CDR3 length: 13 amino acids. These data originate in a study of radiotherapy plus CTLA-4 blockade in lung cancer. TCRdb keeps only in-frame clones here, not all; method: immunoSEQ multiplex PCR. The sample has about 85,000 clones; approximately 84% are singletons. Study-wide findings and caveats: Response was reportedly best predicted by early blood T cell clone dynamics, with interferon-beta.

This sample comprised peripheral blood, obtained from a patient treated with radiotherapy plus ipilimumab. The sequence was obtained from a human donor with non-small cell lung cancer who had a partial response to radiotherapy plus ipilimumab. The chain combines TRBV30 with TRBJ1-2; 9 bases are a match to TRBD1. The CDR3 reads CAWSETGGQGYTF. The CDR3 nucleotides are TGTGCCTGGAGCGAAACAGGGGGCCAAGGCTACACCTTC. Full variable domain (remainder filled in from reference TRBV30 and TRBJ1-2): SQTIHQWPATLVQPVGSPLSLECTVEGTSNPNLYWYRQAAGRGLQLLFYSVGIGQISSEVPQNLSASRPQDRQFILSSKKLLLSDSGFYLCAWSETGGQGYTFGSGTRLTVV.